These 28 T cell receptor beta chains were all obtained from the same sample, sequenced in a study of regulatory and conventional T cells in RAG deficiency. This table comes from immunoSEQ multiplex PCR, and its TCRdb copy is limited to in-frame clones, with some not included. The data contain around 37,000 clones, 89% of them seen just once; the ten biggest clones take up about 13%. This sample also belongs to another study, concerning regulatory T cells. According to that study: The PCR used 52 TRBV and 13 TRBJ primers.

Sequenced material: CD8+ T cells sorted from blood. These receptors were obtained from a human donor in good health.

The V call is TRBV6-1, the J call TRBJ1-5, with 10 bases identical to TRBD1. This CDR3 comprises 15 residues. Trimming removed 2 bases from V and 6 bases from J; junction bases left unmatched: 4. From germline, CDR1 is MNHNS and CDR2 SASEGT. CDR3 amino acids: CASSEPGTGAQPQHF. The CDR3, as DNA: TGTGCCAGCAGTGAACCCGGGACAGGGGCTCAGCCCCAGCATTTT.

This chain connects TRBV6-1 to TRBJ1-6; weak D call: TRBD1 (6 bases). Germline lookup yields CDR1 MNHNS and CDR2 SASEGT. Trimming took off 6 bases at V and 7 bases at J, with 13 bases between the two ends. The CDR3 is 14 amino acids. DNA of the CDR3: TGTGCCAGCAGACAAACAGGGCGCAATTCACCCCTCCACTTT. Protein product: CASRQTGRNSPLHF.

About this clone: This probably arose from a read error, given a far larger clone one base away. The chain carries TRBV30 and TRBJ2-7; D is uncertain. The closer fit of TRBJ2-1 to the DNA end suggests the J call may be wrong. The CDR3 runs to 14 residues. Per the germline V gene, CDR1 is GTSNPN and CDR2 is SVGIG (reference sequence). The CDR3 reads CAWSEDPHFYEQFF. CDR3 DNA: TGTGCCTGGAGTGAGGACCCCCACTTCTACGAGCAGTTCTTC.

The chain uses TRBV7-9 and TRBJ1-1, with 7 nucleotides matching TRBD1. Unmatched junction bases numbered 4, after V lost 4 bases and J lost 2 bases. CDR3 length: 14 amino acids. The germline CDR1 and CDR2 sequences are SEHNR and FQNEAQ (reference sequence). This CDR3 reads CASSSGQPNTEAFF. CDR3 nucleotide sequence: TGTGCCAGCAGCTCGGGACAGCCCAACACTGAAGCTTTCTTT.

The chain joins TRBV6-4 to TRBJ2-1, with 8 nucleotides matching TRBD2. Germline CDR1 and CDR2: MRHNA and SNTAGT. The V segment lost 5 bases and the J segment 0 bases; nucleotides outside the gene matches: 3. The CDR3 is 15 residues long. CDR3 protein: CASSTTSGSYNEQFF. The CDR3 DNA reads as TGTGCCAGCAGTACAACTAGCGGCTCCTACAATGAGCAGTTCTTC.

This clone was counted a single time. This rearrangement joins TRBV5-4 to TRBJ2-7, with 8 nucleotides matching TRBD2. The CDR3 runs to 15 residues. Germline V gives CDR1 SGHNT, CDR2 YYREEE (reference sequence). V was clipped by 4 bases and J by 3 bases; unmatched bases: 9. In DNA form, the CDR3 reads TGTGCCAGCAGCCCAAGCGGGAGTAGTTTCTACGAGCAGTACTTC. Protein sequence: CASSPSGSSFYEQYF.

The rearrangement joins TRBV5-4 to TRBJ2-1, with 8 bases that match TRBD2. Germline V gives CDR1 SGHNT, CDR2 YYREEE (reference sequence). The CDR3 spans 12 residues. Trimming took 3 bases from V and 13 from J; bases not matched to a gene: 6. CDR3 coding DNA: TGTGCCAGCAGCTCCGGACTAGCTCGCCAGTTCTTC. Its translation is CASSSGLARQFF. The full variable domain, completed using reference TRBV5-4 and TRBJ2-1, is ETGVTQSPTHLIKTRGQQVTLRCSSQSGHNTVSWYQQALGQGPQFIFQYYREEENGRGNFPPRFSGLQFPNYSSELNVNALELDDSALYLCASSSGLARQFFGPGTRLTVL.

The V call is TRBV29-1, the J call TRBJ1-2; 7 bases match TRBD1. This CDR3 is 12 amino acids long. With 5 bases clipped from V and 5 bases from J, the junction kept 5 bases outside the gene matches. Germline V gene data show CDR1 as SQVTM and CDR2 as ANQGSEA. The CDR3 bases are TGCAGCGTTTTACAGGGGTCATATGGCTACACCTTC. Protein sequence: CSVLQGSYGYTF.

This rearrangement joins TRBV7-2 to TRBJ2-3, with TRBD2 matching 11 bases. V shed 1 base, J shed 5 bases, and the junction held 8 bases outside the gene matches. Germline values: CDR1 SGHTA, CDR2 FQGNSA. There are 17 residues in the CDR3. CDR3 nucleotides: TGTGCCAGCAGCTTAGGATCCGGACTAGCGGGCATAGATACGCAGTATTTT. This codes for CASSLGSGLAGIDTQYF. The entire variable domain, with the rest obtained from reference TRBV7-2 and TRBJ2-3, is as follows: GAGVSQSPSNKVTEKGKDVELRCDPISGHTALYWYRQSLGQGLEFLIYFQGNSAPDKSGLPSDRFSAERTGGSVSTLTIQRTQQEDSAVYLCASSLGSGLAGIDTQYFGPGTRLTVL.

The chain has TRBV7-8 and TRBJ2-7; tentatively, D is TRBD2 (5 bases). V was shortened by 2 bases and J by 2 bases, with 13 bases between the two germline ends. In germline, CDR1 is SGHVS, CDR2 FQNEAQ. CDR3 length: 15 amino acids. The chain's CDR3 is CASSLFEGGPYEQYF. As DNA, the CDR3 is TGTGCCAGCAGCTTATTTGAGGGTGGGCCCTACGAGCAGTACTTC.

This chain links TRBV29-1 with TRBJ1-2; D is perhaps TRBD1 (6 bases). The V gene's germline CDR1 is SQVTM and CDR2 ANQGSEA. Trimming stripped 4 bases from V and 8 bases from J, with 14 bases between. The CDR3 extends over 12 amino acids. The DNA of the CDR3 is TGCAGCGTTGTAAACAGGGCTTTGGGCTACACCTTC. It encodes CSVVNRALGYTF. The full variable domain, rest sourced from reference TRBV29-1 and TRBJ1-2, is SAVISQKPSRDICQRGTSLTIQCQVDSQVTMMFWYRQQPGQSLTLIATANQGSEATYESGFVIDKFPISRPNLTFSTLTVSNMSPEDSSIYLCSVVNRALGYTFGSGTRLTVV.

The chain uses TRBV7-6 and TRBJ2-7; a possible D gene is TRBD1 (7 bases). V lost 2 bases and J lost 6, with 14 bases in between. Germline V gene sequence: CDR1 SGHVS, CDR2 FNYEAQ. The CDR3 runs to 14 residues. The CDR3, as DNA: TGTGCCAGCAGCTTACGGCAGGGGGGCTCCGAGCAGTACTTC. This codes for CASSLRQGGSEQYF.

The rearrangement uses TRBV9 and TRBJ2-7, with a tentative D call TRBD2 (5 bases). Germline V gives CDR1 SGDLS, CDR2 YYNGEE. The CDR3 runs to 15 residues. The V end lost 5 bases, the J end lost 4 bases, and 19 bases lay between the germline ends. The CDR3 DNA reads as TGTGCCAGCAGTGCCACCCCCGGAGGAGGATACGAGCAGTACTTC. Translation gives CASSATPGGGYEQYF.

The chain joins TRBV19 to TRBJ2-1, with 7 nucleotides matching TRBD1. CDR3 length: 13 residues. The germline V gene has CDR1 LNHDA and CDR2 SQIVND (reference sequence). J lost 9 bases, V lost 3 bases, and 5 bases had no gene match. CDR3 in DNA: TGTGCCAGTAGTATTGGGACAGCGGCTGAGCAGTTCTTC. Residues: CASSIGTAAEQFF.

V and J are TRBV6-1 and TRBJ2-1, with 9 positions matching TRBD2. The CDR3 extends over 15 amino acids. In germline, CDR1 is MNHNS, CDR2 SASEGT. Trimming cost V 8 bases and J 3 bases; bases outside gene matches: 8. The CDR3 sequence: CASGVAGGGYNEQFF. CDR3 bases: TGTGCCAGCGGGGTTGCGGGAGGGGGCTACAATGAGCAGTTCTTC.

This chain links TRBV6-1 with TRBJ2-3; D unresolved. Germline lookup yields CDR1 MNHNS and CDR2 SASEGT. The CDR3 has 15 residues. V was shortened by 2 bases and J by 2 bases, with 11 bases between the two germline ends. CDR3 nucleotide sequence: TGTGCCAGCAGTGAAATACAGCAGAACACAGATACGCAGTATTTT. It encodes CASSEIQQNTDTQYF.

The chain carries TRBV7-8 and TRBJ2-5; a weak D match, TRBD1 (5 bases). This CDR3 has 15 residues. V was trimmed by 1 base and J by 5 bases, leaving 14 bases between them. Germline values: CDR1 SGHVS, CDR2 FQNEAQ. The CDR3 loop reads CASSLDRSPPETQYF. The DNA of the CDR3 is TGTGCCAGCAGCTTAGACAGGTCCCCACCCGAGACCCAGTACTTC.

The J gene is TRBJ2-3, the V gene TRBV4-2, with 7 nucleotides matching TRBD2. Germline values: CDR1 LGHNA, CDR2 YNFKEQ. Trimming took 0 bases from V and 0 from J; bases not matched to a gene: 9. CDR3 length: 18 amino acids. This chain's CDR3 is CASSQEDRVGGSTDTQYF. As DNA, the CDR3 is TGTGCCAGCAGCCAAGAAGATCGGGTGGGGGGGAGCACAGATACGCAGTATTTT.

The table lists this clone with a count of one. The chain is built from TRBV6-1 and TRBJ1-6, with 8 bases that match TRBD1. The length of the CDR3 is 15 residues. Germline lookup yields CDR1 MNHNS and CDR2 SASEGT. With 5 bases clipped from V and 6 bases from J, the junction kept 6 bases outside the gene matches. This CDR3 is CASSSAQGVNSPLHF. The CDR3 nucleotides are TGTGCCAGCAGTAGCGCACAGGGGGTTAATTCACCCCTCCACTTT.

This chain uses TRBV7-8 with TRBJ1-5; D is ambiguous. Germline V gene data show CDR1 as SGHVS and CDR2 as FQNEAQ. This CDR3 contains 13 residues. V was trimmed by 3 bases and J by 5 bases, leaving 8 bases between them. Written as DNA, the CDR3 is TGTGCCAGCAGCTTGGGAGGCTATCAGCCCCAGCATTTT. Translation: CASSLGGYQPQHF.

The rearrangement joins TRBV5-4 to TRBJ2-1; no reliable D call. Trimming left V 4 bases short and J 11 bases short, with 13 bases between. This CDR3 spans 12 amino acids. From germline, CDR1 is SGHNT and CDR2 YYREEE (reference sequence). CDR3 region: CASSDYPDQQFF. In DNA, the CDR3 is TGTGCCAGCAGCGATTACCCGGACCAGCAGTTCTTC.

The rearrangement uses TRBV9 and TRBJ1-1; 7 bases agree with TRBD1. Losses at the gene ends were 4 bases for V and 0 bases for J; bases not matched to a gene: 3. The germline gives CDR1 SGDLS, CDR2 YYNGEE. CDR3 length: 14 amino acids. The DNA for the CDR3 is TGTGCCAGCAGCCTAGGACAGGTGAACACTGAAGCTTTCTTT. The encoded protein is CASSLGQVNTEAFF.

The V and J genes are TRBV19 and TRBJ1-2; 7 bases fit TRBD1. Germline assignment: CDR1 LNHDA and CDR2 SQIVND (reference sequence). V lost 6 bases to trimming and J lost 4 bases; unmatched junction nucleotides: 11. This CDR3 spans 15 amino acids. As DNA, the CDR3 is TGTGCCAGTAGGGAGTACAGGGGAAAGGGCTATGGCTACACCTTC. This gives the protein CASREYRGKGYGYTF.

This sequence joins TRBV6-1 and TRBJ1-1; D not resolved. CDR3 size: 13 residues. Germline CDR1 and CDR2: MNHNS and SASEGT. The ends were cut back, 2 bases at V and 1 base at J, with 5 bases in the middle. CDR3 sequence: CASSEMENTEAFF. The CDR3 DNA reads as TGTGCCAGCAGTGAAATGGAGAACACTGAAGCTTTCTTT.

The CDR3: CASSLIGTGGNYEQYF. The CDR3 DNA follows: TGTGCCAGCAGCTTAATAGGGACAGGGGGTAACTACGAGCAGTACTTC. This chain joins TRBV11-2 and TRBJ2-7; TRBD1 matches at 11 bases. The CDR3 loop spans 16 amino acids. J was trimmed by 3 bases and V by 2 bases; bases with no gene match: 6. Germline V gene lookup returns CDR1 SGHAT and CDR2 FQNNGV.

For the CDR3, the DNA is TGTGCCAGCAGCGCGGGGTGGGGACAACCCTACGAGCAGTACTTC. This gives the protein CASSAGWGQPYEQYF. The chain joins TRBV9 to TRBJ2-7, with D possibly TRBD1 on 6 matching bases. CDR1 is SGDLS, CDR2 YYNGEE, per germline. V dropped 3 bases and J dropped 2 bases, with 15 bases sitting between them. The CDR3 consists of 15 residues.

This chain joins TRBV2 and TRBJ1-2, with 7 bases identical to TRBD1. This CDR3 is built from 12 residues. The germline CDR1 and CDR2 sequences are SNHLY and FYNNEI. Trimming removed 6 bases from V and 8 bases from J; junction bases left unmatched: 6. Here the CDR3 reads CASRGQFEGYTF. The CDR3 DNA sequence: TGTGCCAGCAGGGGACAGTTTGAAGGCTACACCTTC.

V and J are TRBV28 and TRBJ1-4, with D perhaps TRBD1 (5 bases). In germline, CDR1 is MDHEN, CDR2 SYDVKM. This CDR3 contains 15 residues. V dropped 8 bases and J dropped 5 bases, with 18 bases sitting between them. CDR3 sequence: CASARQLGGNEKLFF. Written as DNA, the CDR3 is TGTGCCAGCGCCCGACAGCTTGGGGGGAATGAAAAACTGTTTTTT.